These 21 T cell receptor beta chains were sequenced from one sample in a study of tumor-infiltrating lymphocytes in primary liver carcinoma. The investigators made TCR beta cDNA from around 530 ng total RNA, using a constant-region primer. ARM-PCR was slightly modified, and three nested multiplex PCR rounds with it gave rise to the TCR beta libraries. PCR rounds one and two used TRBV1-TRBV30 forward primers with a C-beta reverse primer for roughly 9 cycles each. A single record per CDR3 protein comes from TCRdb applying MiXCR to the multiplex PCR reads. The sample has 300,000 to 400,000 distinct CDR3 sequences; 65% are singletons. RNA was extracted from whole blood without cell sorting, alongside germline DNA. The sequenced sample consisted of peripheral blood. These receptors all come from a man aged 35-49 years with primary liver carcinoma and hepatitis B virus infection.

In the case of this clonotype: One end of the junction fails to match germline, which may point to a read error. The chain employs TRBV6-2 or TRBV6-3 and TRBJ2-7; the D is unclear. Germline CDR1 MNHEY, CDR2 SVGEGT. This CDR3 region has 15 residues. The DNA for the CDR3 is TGTGCCAGCAGTGCCCTCGGGTGGGATGCCTACGAGCTGTACTTC. Its protein is CASSALGWDAYELYF.

This clonotype was detected a few times. At one end, the junction sequence differs from germline, possibly due to a read error. The V gene is TRBV4-3, the J gene TRBJ2-1; possibly TRBD2 for D (6 bases). This CDR3 has 14 residues. Germline CDR1 reads LGHNA; CDR2 reads YSLEER. CDR3 nucleotide sequence: TGCGCCAGCAGCCAAGTTGGGACTTTCAATGGGCAGTTCTTC. Its translation is CASSQVGTFNGQFF.

Comment on this clonotype: This clone may be a read error of a much larger clone one base away. The genes are TRBV4-2 and TRBJ2-3; 8 bases line up with TRBD2. CDR1 and CDR2 (germline): LGHNA, YNFKEQ. Trimming at V came to 5 bases and at J to 1 base, leaving 8 bases not matched to a gene. The CDR3 is made up of 16 amino acids. The CDR3 protein is CASSSGSAGGTDTQYF. DNA of the CDR3: TGTGCCAGCAGCTCCGGGTCAGCGGGGGGCACAGATACGCAGTATTTT.

Details on this clonotype: A clone one base away is much larger, so this may be a read error. The chain combines TRBV6-2 or TRBV6-3 with TRBJ2-1; D unresolved. The CDR3 consists of 14 residues. Deletions cut 2 bases from V and 8 bases from J, with 13 bases between. Germline loops: CDR1 MNHEY, CDR2 SVGEGT. The CDR3 loop reads CASSYPSRHDEQFF. The CDR3 nucleotides are TGTGCCAGCAGTTACCCGAGCAGACACGATGAGCAGTTCTTC.

The chain has TRBV5-4 and TRBJ2-1; 12 bases agree with TRBD2. Trimming took 6 bases from V and 8 from J; bases not matched to a gene: 9. The CDR3 loop spans 15 amino acids. CDR1 is SGHNT, CDR2 YYREEE, per germline (reference sequence). CDR3 region: CASNSGLAGFDEQFF. CDR3 DNA: TGTGCCAGCAACTCGGGACTAGCGGGCTTCGATGAGCAGTTCTTC.

This clonotype has a single count. Germline is not matched at one junction end, which may reflect a read error. This sequence joins TRBV10-2 and TRBJ1-2, with D perhaps matching TRBD1 (5 bases). The CDR3 loop spans 13 amino acids. From germline, CDR1 is WSHSY and CDR2 SAAADI. The CDR3 DNA sequence: TGCGCCAGCAGACCTGGGGGATGGACTGGCTGCACCTTC. Translating gives CASRPGGWTGCTF.

Note on this clonotype: The CDR3 does not end in the conserved phenylalanine or tryptophan, so this is likely a read error. This chain links TRBV4-2 with TRBJ2-6, with D unclear. Germline V gives CDR1 LGHNA, CDR2 YNFKEQ. CDR3 length: 19 residues. Trimming pared 1 base from V and 4 bases from J, leaving 20 bases between. Here the CDR3 DNA reads TGTGCCAGCAGCCAAGGTTCTGGTCGTTTAGGAGCCGGGGCCAACGTCCTGACTTCC. Amino acids: CASSQGSGRLGAGANVLTS.

This rearrangement joins TRBV10-3 to TRBJ1-3; the D gene is possibly TRBD1 (5 bases). The V end lost 8 bases, the J end lost 0 bases, and 14 bases lay between the germline ends. In germline, CDR1 is ENHRY, CDR2 SYGVKD. The CDR3 spans 15 residues. The CDR3 here is CAIAGIGDSGNTIYF. CDR3 coding DNA: TGTGCCATCGCCGGGATAGGGGACTCTGGAAACACCATATATTTT.

The chain is built from TRBV20-1 and TRBJ2-7; D gene ambiguous. V lost 0 bases, J lost 3 bases, and 9 bases lay in between. The CDR3 is 13 amino acids. Germline-derived CDR1 and CDR2 are DFQATT and SNEGSKA (reference sequence). CDR3 loop: CSARDSVNYEQYF. The CDR3, as DNA: TGCAGTGCTAGAGATAGTGTAAACTACGAGCAGTACTTC.

To note about this clonotype: This may come from a read error, since a much larger clone is one base off. The J gene is TRBJ1-1, the V gene TRBV5-4; perhaps TRBD1 as D (5 bases). The V gene lost 6 bases and the J gene lost 5 bases, with 11 bases spanning the gap. The CDR3 totals 12 residues. Germline lookup yields CDR1 SGHNT and CDR2 YYREEE (reference sequence). CDR3 sequence: CASNFRGTEAFF. The CDR3 DNA follows: TGTGCCAGCAACTTTCGGGGGACTGAAGCTTTCTTT.

This clonotype was detected only a few times. This chain connects TRBV5-1 to TRBJ2-4; D might be TRBD1 or TRBD2, each matching 5 bases. Germline V gives CDR1 SGHRS, CDR2 YFSETQ. This CDR3 spans 13 amino acids. Trimming removed 4 bases from V and 0 bases from J, with 5 bases in between. The CDR3 DNA sequence: TGCGCCAGCAGCGGGACAGCCAAAAACATTCAGTACTTC. Residues: CASSGTAKNIQYF.

As concerns this clonotype: A junction boundary mismatches the germline segment, possibly from a read error. The rearrangement joins TRBV11-2 to TRBJ1-1; unclear D gene. The CDR3 consists of 13 residues. Germline CDR1 is SGHAT and CDR2 is FQNNGV. As DNA, the CDR3 is TGTCCCAGCAGCTTAGATCGTTCCCGGGAGGCTTTCTTT. It yields the protein CPSSLDRSREAFF.

The V call is TRBV11-3, the J call TRBJ2-2, with D hard to call. Trimming cost V 9 bases and J 4 bases, with 12 bases left between them. This CDR3 spans 13 amino acids. Germline CDR1 SGHNT, CDR2 YENEEA. In DNA, the CDR3 is TGTGCCAGTAATTTAGCACCCACCGGGGAGCTGTTTTTT. Encoded protein: CASNLAPTGELFF.

Only a few counts were recorded for this clonotype. The CDR3 loop reads CASSSLAGLDEQFF. Written as DNA, the CDR3 is TGTGCCAGCAGCTCCCTAGCGGGACTGGATGAGCAGTTCTTC. The chain is built from TRBV5-6 and TRBJ2-1, with 9 nucleotides matching TRBD2. The V gene's germline CDR1 is SGHDT and CDR2 YYEEEE. V trimming: 3 bases; J trimming: 8 bases; junction bases outside the gene matches: 6. The CDR3 spans 14 residues.

This clonotype was seen only once. A much larger clone lies a single base off, so this may be a read error. The chain is built from TRBV4-1 and TRBJ2-5; D may be TRBD2 (6 bases). The CDR3 has 14 amino acids. Germline V gives CDR1 MGHRA, CDR2 YSYEKL. V gave up 5 bases and J gave up 1 base, with 11 bases separating them. CDR3 loop: CASSWEDTQETQYF. In nucleotides, the CDR3 is TGCGCCAGCAGCTGGGAGGACACCCAAGAGACCCAGTACTTC.

Notes on this clonotype: The final CDR3 position lacks the conserved phenylalanine or tryptophan, pointing to a likely read error. The V and J genes are TRBV29-1 and TRBJ1-1; D may be TRBD1 (6 bases). The germline V gene encodes CDR1 SQVTM and CDR2 ANQGSEA. The CDR3 has 12 amino acids. The V end lost 5 bases, the J end lost 4 bases, and 11 bases lay between the germline ends. CDR3 nucleotide sequence: TGCAGCGTTAGCCAGGGGATCACTGAAGCTTTCTCT. Translated: CSVSQGITEAFS.

This clonotype appeared many times. The rearrangement links TRBV11-2 to TRBJ2-7; D possibly corresponds to TRBD2 (7 bases). Trimming left V 5 bases short and J 2 bases short, with 16 bases between. CDR1 is SGHAT and CDR2 is FQNNGV in the germline V gene. CDR3 size: 15 residues. The chain's CDR3 is CASSLLAGAAYEQYF. As DNA, the CDR3 is TGTGCCAGCAGCCTCCTGGCGGGGGCCGCCTACGAGCAGTACTTC.

This clonotype has more than one count but fewer than ten. The conserved phenylalanine or tryptophan normally closing the CDR3 is absent here, so this likely arose from a read error. The rearrangement uses TRBV11-1 and TRBJ1-1; maybe TRBD1 (5 bases). V gave up 5 bases and J gave up 1 base, with 8 bases separating them. The CDR3 runs to 13 residues. Germline V gene lookup returns CDR1 SGHAT and CDR2 FQDESV (reference sequence). CDR3 region: CASSRQGNTEAFS. The DNA for the CDR3 is TGTGCCAGCAGCCGCCAGGGGAACACTGAAGCTTTCTCT.

For this clonotype: The junction does not match germline at one end; this may be a read error. This chain links TRBV11-2 with TRBJ2-2, with D uncertain. Germline-derived CDR1 and CDR2 are SGHAT and FQNNGV. CDR3 length equals 13 residues. The CDR3 reads CVSSLTDTGELFF. Here the CDR3 DNA reads TGTGTCAGCAGCTTAACGGACACCGGGGAGCTGTTTTTT.

Regarding this clonotype: Germline is not matched at one junction end, which may reflect a read error. The chain links TRBV11-2 to TRBJ2-5; possible D gene TRBD2, 6 bases. The length of the CDR3 is 12 residues. Germline V gene sequence: CDR1 SGHAT, CDR2 FQNNGV. CDR3 loop: CVSSLLGEAQYF. In DNA, the CDR3 is TGTGTCAGCAGCCTACTTGGGGAGGCCCAGTACTTC.

Of note for this clonotype: Just one base apart from a much larger clone, this may be a read error. The chain couples TRBV10-3 to TRBJ2-3; no reliable D call. This CDR3 is built from 14 residues. In germline, CDR1 is ENHRY, CDR2 SYGVKD. CDR3 loop: CTISESSATDTQYF. In DNA, the CDR3 is TGTACCATCAGTGAGTCGTCGGCTACAGATACGCAGTATTTT.